Following are 15 T cell receptor beta chains from one sample sequenced in a study of blood T cells in healthy people across ages. Primers used in a second PCR of about 7 to 11 cycles were a sample-barcoded 5' primer and a J-beta primer mix. MiXCR, run by TCRdb on the 5' RACE reads, gives a single entry per CDR3 protein. This sample yields about 840,000 distinct CDR3 sequences, of which about 29% are seen a single time; roughly 10% belongs to the top ten. This same sample was also taken into another study, of T cells of mothers and their children.

The sample comprised blood. Receptor source: a woman between 40 and 50 years old in good health.

This clonotype was recorded at least ten times. The genes are TRBV5-1 and TRBJ1-2; 10 nucleotides align to TRBD1. The length of the CDR3 is 14 residues. In germline, CDR1 is SGHRS, CDR2 YFSETQ. V dropped 4 bases and J dropped 6; count of bases not matched to a gene: 6. In DNA form, the CDR3 reads TGCGCCAGCAGCGGCGGGACAGGGGAAAATGGCTACACCTTC. As protein: CASSGGTGENGYTF.

In its sample, this clonotype was seen many times. This CDR3 reads CSARDRRPGEQYF. The DNA for the CDR3 is TGCAGTGCTAGAGATCGCCGACCGGGAGAGCAGTACTTC. The chain uses TRBV20-1 and TRBJ2-7; a possible D gene is TRBD2 (5 bases). With 0 bases removed from V and 7 bases from J, the gap between germline ends came to 13 bases. This CDR3 comprises 13 residues. Germline CDR1 is DFQATT and CDR2 is SNEGSKA (reference sequence).

This clonotype showed up just a few times. The chain couples TRBV20-1 to TRBJ1-1, with TRBD1 matching over 7 bases. The CDR3 runs 14 residues. Germline V gene data show CDR1 as DFQATT and CDR2 as SNEGSKA (reference sequence). The V segment lost 0 bases and the J segment 4 bases; nucleotides outside the gene matches: 5. The CDR3 DNA sequence: TGCAGTGCTAGAGAGGGGACAGTCCGCACTGAAGCTTTCTTT. Amino acid sequence: CSAREGTVRTEAFF.

Worth noting for this clonotype: A much larger clone differs by one base, so this may be a read error. The chain carries TRBV3-1 and TRBJ2-7, with D perhaps matching TRBD1 (6 bases). The CDR3 totals 14 residues. Deletions cut 5 bases from V and 2 bases from J, with 13 bases between. Germline V lookup: CDR1 LGHDT, CDR2 YNNKEL (reference sequence). The CDR3 nucleotides are TGTGCCAGCAGCATTCGCAGGGGAACCTACGAGCAGTACTTC. This translates into CASSIRRGTYEQYF.

The chain is built from TRBV28 and TRBJ2-5; 7 bases match TRBD2. V gave up 4 bases and J gave up 5 bases; unmatched junction bases: 4. The CDR3 loop spans 13 amino acids. CDR1 is MDHEN, CDR2 SYDVKM, per germline. The CDR3 region has the DNA TGTGCCAGCAGTTCAGCGGGGCGGGAGACCCAGTACTTC. Translating it yields CASSSAGRETQYF.

This clonotype was found many times. The V call is TRBV6-5, the J call TRBJ2-2; 7 bases fit TRBD2. CDR1 is MNHEY, CDR2 SVGAGI, per germline. Trimming took 7 bases from V and 9 from J; bases not matched to a gene: 11. The CDR3 covers 14 residues. The CDR3 spells CASTNGGMRRELFF. CDR3 sequence (DNA): TGTGCCAGCACCAACGGGGGGATGCGTAGGGAGCTGTTTTTT.

Points on this clonotype: This clone may be a read error of a much larger clone one base away. This sequence joins TRBV5-1 and TRBJ2-1, with a tentative D call TRBD2 (6 bases). The CDR3 loop spans 15 amino acids. Germline V lookup: CDR1 SGHRS, CDR2 YFSETQ. For the CDR3, the DNA is TGCGCCAGCAGTTATGGGGGAGGATCCTGCAATGAGCAGTTCTTC. This translates into CASSYGGGSCNEQFF.

The chain combines TRBV2 with TRBJ2-7, with 11 nucleotides matching TRBD1. The germline CDR1 and CDR2 sequences are SNHLY and FYNNEI. The CDR3 is 14 amino acids. The J segment lost 5 bases and the V segment lost 8 bases, leaving 8 bases of the junction unmatched. CDR3 coding DNA: TGTGCCAGCCTGCGCCGGGACAGGGGGAACGAGCAGTACTTC. Translated: CASLRRDRGNEQYF.

This clonotype was seen many times. The genes are TRBV4-1 and TRBJ2-3; maybe TRBD2 (5 bases). Germline V gene data show CDR1 as MGHRA and CDR2 as YSYEKL. The V gene lost 2 bases and the J gene lost 1 base, with 22 bases spanning the gap. The CDR3 totals 19 residues. This CDR3 is CASSQPRSTGEYGTDTQYF. As DNA, the CDR3 is TGCGCCAGCAGCCAACCAAGATCCACCGGGGAGTACGGCACAGATACGCAGTATTTT.

About this clonotype: A much larger clonotype is one base distant, so this may be a read error. This chain joins TRBV7-8 and TRBJ2-1; TRBD1 agrees at 10 bases. Germline CDR1 and CDR2: SGHVS and FQNEAQ. The CDR3 length is 14 residues. With V trimmed by 7 bases and J by 10 bases, 10 bases remained unmatched. CDR3 nucleotides: TGTGCCAGCAACAGACAGGGGGCGAACTACGAGCAGTTCTTC. Amino acids: CASNRQGANYEQFF. The variable domain in full, with the rest retrieved from reference TRBV7-8 and TRBJ2-1, is GAGVSQSPRYKVAKRGQDVALRCDPISGHVSLFWYQQALGQGPEFLTYFQNEAQLDKSGLPSDRFFAERPEGSVSTLKIQRTQQEDSAVYLCASNRQGANYEQFFGPGTRLTVL.

The rearrangement uses TRBV6-6 and TRBJ2-5; 12 nucleotides agree with TRBD2. The J call may be incorrect, as the DNA end agrees better with TRBJ2-7. This CDR3 contains 17 residues. CDR1 and CDR2 from the germline V gene are MNHNY and SVGAGI (reference sequence). CDR3 DNA sequence: TGTGCCAGCAGTTACTACCTAGCGGGGGGGCCTAGTTACGAGCAGTACTTC. It encodes CASSYYLAGGPSYEQYF.

In its sample, this clonotype was seen a few times. V is TRBV20-1 and J is TRBJ1-6; D uncertain. The CDR3 totals 14 residues. Looked up from germline, CDR1 is DFQATT and CDR2 is SNEGSKA (reference sequence). V was clipped by 5 bases and J by 0 bases, with 8 bases between them. This CDR3 reads CSAAGSSYNSPLHF. DNA for the CDR3: TGCAGTGCTGCCGGGAGCTCCTATAATTCACCCCTCCACTTT.

This clonotype was counted at least ten times. The chain is built from TRBV28 and TRBJ2-7; D possibly corresponds to TRBD1 (6 bases). Germline assignment: CDR1 MDHEN and CDR2 SYDVKM. The CDR3 length is 14 residues. Trimming pared 7 bases from V and 2 bases from J, leaving 15 bases between. The CDR3 DNA follows: TGTGCCAGCACCACTGGGGGCGGAGCCTACGAGCAGTACTTC. The encoded protein is CASTTGGGAYEQYF.

This clonotype was seen at least ten times. This chain uses TRBV24-1 with TRBJ2-1; TRBD2 aligns across 11 bases. Germline V CDR1 and CDR2: KGHDR, SFDVKD. This CDR3 spans 14 amino acids. V lost 6 bases to trimming and J lost 5 bases; unmatched junction nucleotides: 2. Here the CDR3 DNA reads TGTGCCACCAGTCCGGGACTAGCGGACAATGAGCAGTTCTTC. It codes for CATSPGLADNEQFF.

This clonotype was observed a few times. This chain links TRBV12-3 or TRBV12-4 with TRBJ2-7; possible D gene TRBD1, 6 bases. V gave up 6 bases and J gave up 10 bases, with 22 bases separating them. This CDR3 is 14 amino acids long. CDR3 loop: CASSPGVMELSQYF. Written as DNA, the CDR3 is TGTGCCAGCAGCCCAGGGGTAATGGAGTTGTCCCAGTACTTC.